These 17 T cell receptor beta chains share one sample of origin, sequenced in a study of blood T cell repertoires in COVID-19. TCRdb's copy holds only in-frame clones and misses some; the assay was immunoSEQ multiplex PCR. The table lists 130,000 to 150,000 clones, around 82% of them singletons. The material sequenced was PBMCs or T cells enriched from blood (not recorded which). The source is a man aged 35 to 55 with acute COVID-19.

This clone was counted once. The junction and the germline gene differ at one end; a read error may be behind it. The chain is built from TRBV29-1 and TRBJ1-2; no clear D. This CDR3 comprises 13 residues. Germline V gives CDR1 SQVTM, CDR2 ANQGSEA. CDR3 in amino acids: CSVKEGANYGYTF. The CDR3 region has the DNA TGCAGCGTTAAAGAGGGCGCTAACTATGGCTACACCTTC. The full variable domain, completed using reference TRBV29-1 and TRBJ1-2, is SAVISQKPSRDICQRGTSLTIQCQVDSQVTMMFWYRQQPGQSLTLIATANQGSEATYESGFVIDKFPISRPNLTFSTLTVSNMSPEDSSIYLCSVKEGANYGYTFGSGTRLTVV.

The rearrangement uses TRBV7-8 and TRBJ2-5, with TRBD2 as a possible D gene (6 bases). Deletions cut 5 bases from V and 2 bases from J, with 18 bases between. The CDR3 has 16 amino acids. The V gene's germline CDR1 is SGHVS and CDR2 FQNEAQ. The CDR3 DNA is TGTGCCAGCAGCCCCGCACGCGGGGACCGTCAAGAGACCCAGTACTTC. It encodes CASSPARGDRQETQYF.

The chain links TRBV15 to TRBJ2-3; 8 bases align to TRBD2. The junction had 7 bases not matched to a gene; V was cut back by 0 bases and J by 5 bases. Germline assignment: CDR1 LNHNV and CDR2 YYDKDF (reference sequence). The CDR3 length is 16 residues. As DNA, the CDR3 is TGTGCCACCAGCAGAGATCACAGCGGGAGTGAAGATACGCAGTATTTT. Its protein product is CATSRDHSGSEDTQYF.

The rearrangement uses TRBV27 and TRBJ2-3, with D unresolved. CDR1 and CDR2 (germline): MNHEY, SMNVEV (reference sequence). The CDR3 is 11 amino acids. V lost 7 bases to trimming and J lost 6 bases, with 8 bases between them. In DNA, the CDR3 is TGTGCCAGCATCCTCCGGGATACGCAGTATTTT. It is translated as CASILRDTQYF.

CDR3 in amino acids: CASRGQTGELFF. In DNA, the CDR3 is TGTGCCAGCAGGGGGCAAACCGGGGAGCTGTTTTTT. The rearrangement uses TRBV12-3 or TRBV12-4 and TRBJ2-2, with D maybe TRBD1 (5 bases). V lost 6 bases and J lost 5, with 7 bases in between. The CDR3 length is 12 residues.

The CDR3: CATSTDRLDMNTEAFF. CDR3 in DNA: TGTGCCACCAGCACCGACAGGTTGGACATGAACACTGAAGCTTTCTTT. J is TRBJ1-1 and V is TRBV15; TRBD1 is a possible D gene (6 bases). Germline V gene lookup returns CDR1 LNHNV and CDR2 YYDKDF (reference sequence). Trimming removed 4 bases from V and 0 bases from J, with 15 bases in between. CDR3 length equals 16 residues. The entire variable domain, with the rest obtained from reference TRBV15 and TRBJ1-1, is as follows: DAMVIQNPRYQVTQFGKPVTLSCSQTLNHNVMYWYQQKSSQAPKLLFHYYDKDFNNEADTPDNFQSRRPNTSFCFLDIRSPGLGDTAMYLCATSTDRLDMNTEAFFGQGTRLTVV.

The chain joins TRBV3-1 (or the pseudogene TRBV3-2) to TRBJ2-5; D not resolved. V was cut by 4 bases and J by 3 bases, with 9 bases left in between. Germline CDR1 reads LGHDT; CDR2 reads YNNKEL (reference sequence). The CDR3 contains 13 residues. The CDR3 reads CASSRLGEETQYF. The CDR3 coding sequence is TGTGCCAGCAGCCGGTTGGGCGAAGAGACCCAGTACTTC.

V and J are TRBV3-1 (or the pseudogene TRBV3-2) and TRBJ2-7; D gene unclear. Trimming took off 4 bases at V and 3 bases at J, with 10 bases between the two ends. This CDR3 has 13 amino acids. From germline, CDR1 is LGHDT and CDR2 YNNKEL (reference sequence). The CDR3 DNA follows: TGTGCCAGCAGCCCAACTTACCTCTACGAGCAGTACTTC. Translation: CASSPTYLYEQYF.

The chain links TRBV18 to TRBJ1-1; tentative D call: TRBD1 (5 bases). The CDR3 is made up of 14 amino acids. V lost 3 bases and J 5 bases, leaving 13 bases between the germline ends. CDR1 and CDR2 from the germline V gene are KGHSH and LQKENI. Written as DNA, the CDR3 is TGTGCCAGCTCACCGGACATTGCGGCGACTGAAGCTTTCTTT. Its translation is CASSPDIAATEAFF. Looking up the rest from reference TRBV18 and TRBJ1-1 gives the full variable domain: NAGVMQNPRHLVRRRGQEARLRCSPMKGHSHVYWYRQLPEEGLKFMVYLQKENIIDESGMPKERFSAEFPKEGPSILRIQQVVRGDSAAYFCASSPDIAATEAFFGQGTRLTVV.

The genes are TRBV6-5 and TRBJ1-1; D perhaps matches TRBD1 (5 bases). The CDR3 sequence is 13 residues long. The germline CDR1 and CDR2 sequences are MNHEY and SVGAGI. Trimming removed 6 bases from V and 3 bases from J, with 11 bases in between. The CDR3 bases are TGTGCCAGCAGGGCCCAGGGTTACACTGAAGCTTTCTTT. Its protein product is CASRAQGYTEAFF.

The chain uses TRBV15 and TRBJ2-2; 9 nucleotides line up with TRBD2. Germline V gene sequence: CDR1 LNHNV, CDR2 YYDKDF (reference sequence). V shed 1 base, J shed 3 bases, and the junction held 9 bases outside the gene matches. CDR3 length equals 18 residues. The CDR3 nucleotides are TGTGCCACCAGCAGAGCCGGGAGCGGGGGGCCTGACACCGGGGAGCTGTTTTTT. It translates to CATSRAGSGGPDTGELFF.

The rearrangement links TRBV27 to TRBJ1-5; 7 nucleotides match TRBD1. Germline assignment: CDR1 MNHEY and CDR2 SMNVEV (reference sequence). The CDR3 runs to 14 residues. Trimming took 5 bases from V and 9 from J; bases not matched to a gene: 10. CDR3 DNA sequence: TGTGCCAGCAGTAAAGCCCAGGGGGTAGCGCCCCAGCATTTT. Its protein is CASSKAQGVAPQHF.

The chain links TRBV30 to TRBJ2-7; weak D call: TRBD1 (6 bases). Trimming shortened V by 0 bases and J by 6 bases, and 6 bases separated the two germline ends. CDR3 size: 11 residues. Germline assignment: CDR1 GTSNPN and CDR2 SVGIG (reference sequence). The DNA for the CDR3 is TGTGCCTGGAGTGTAGGGGGCGAGCAGTACTTC. Its translation is CAWSVGGEQYF.

This chain uses TRBV11-2 with TRBJ2-3; D remains ambiguous. Between the trimmed V and J ends, which lost 6 bases and 5 bases, there was a span of 15 bases. Per germline, CDR1 SGHAT and CDR2 FQNNGV. The CDR3 consists of 14 residues. For the CDR3, the DNA is TGTGCCAGCAGTTTTAACTTGGAGATAGATACGCAGTATTTT. Protein: CASSFNLEIDTQYF.

The chain couples TRBV11-2 to TRBJ2-2, with unresolved D. Deletions cut 1 base from V and 1 base from J, with 4 bases between. CDR3 length equals 14 residues. Germline loops: CDR1 SGHAT, CDR2 FQNNGV. The CDR3: CASSLVQNTGELFF. In nucleotides, the CDR3 is TGTGCCAGCAGCTTAGTACAGAACACCGGGGAGCTGTTTTTT.

This clone was counted between two and nine times. Other DNA sequences of this sample code for an identical CDR3. This chain uses TRBV28 with TRBJ2-6; D is possibly TRBD2 (7 bases). With 7 bases removed from V and 0 bases from J, the gap between germline ends came to 10 bases. The germline gives CDR1 MDHEN, CDR2 SYDVKM. CDR3 length: 15 residues. The CDR3 here is CASKGGSSGANVLTF. The CDR3 nucleotides read TGTGCCAGCAAGGGGGGGAGCTCTGGGGCCAACGTCCTGACTTTC.

The rearrangement links TRBV4-3 to TRBJ2-1; TRBD2 might be the D (6 bases). CDR1 is LGHNA and CDR2 is YSLEER in the germline V gene. The CDR3 has 17 residues. V gave up 0 bases and J gave up 7 bases, with 19 bases separating them. CDR3 in amino acids: CASSQDLSLALKNEQFF. Here the CDR3 DNA reads TGCGCCAGCAGCCAAGATCTAAGCCTAGCGCTAAAGAATGAGCAGTTCTTC.